A single sample gave rise to the 10 T cell receptor beta chains below, sequenced in a study of blood T cell repertoires in COVID-19. The method was immunoSEQ multiplex PCR; TCRdb's version includes in-frame clones alone and lacks a portion of them. Of 90,000 to 120,000 clones in the sample, over 80% are singletons; the top ten hold 1% to 1.5%. Sequences were obtained from peripheral blood. The receptor source for this set is a woman aged 25-40 years with acute or convalescent COVID-19.

This chain links TRBV3-1 (or the pseudogene TRBV3-2) with TRBJ1-2; tentative D call: TRBD1 (6 bases). Germline V gene lookup returns CDR1 LGHDT and CDR2 YNNKEL (reference sequence). This CDR3 has 18 amino acids. V dropped 2 bases and J dropped 5 bases, with 24 bases sitting between them. CDR3 sequence: CASSQIPSGPGVAYGYTF. The CDR3 DNA reads as TGTGCCAGCAGCCAAATACCTAGTGGGCCAGGGGTGGCGTATGGCTACACCTTC.

V and J are TRBV19 and TRBJ1-3; D possibly corresponds to TRBD1 (6 bases). The CDR3 is made up of 14 amino acids. V was pared by 7 bases and J by 2 bases, with 12 bases between. CDR1 and CDR2 (germline): LNHDA, SQIVND (reference sequence). This chain's CDR3 is CASKPTGAGNTIYF. DNA for the CDR3: TGTGCCAGTAAGCCGACAGGTGCTGGAAACACCATATATTTT.

The chain links TRBV4-3 to TRBJ2-1; 12 bases match TRBD2. Looked up from germline, CDR1 is LGHNA and CDR2 is YSLEER. The CDR3 length is 16 residues. The trim removed 3 bases at V and 3 bases at J, leaving 3 bases unmatched. The CDR3 bases are TGCGCCAGCAGCCACGGACTAGCGGGGAACTACAATGAGCAGTTCTTC. This translates into CASSHGLAGNYNEQFF.

This clone was counted between two and nine times. The chain recombines TRBV9 with TRBJ1-2, with 8 bases that match TRBD1. Germline trimming cut 4 bases from V and 10 bases from J; bases unmatched to any gene: 3. Germline V gives CDR1 SGDLS, CDR2 YYNGEE. The CDR3 is 11 amino acids. The CDR3 DNA is TGTGCCAGCAGCATACAGGGGGTCTACACCTTC. It codes for CASSIQGVYTF.

The chain recombines TRBV6-5 with TRBJ2-7, with 8 bases lining up with TRBD1. After removal of 6 bases from V and 1 base from J, the junction contained 8 bases not matched to a gene. Per germline, CDR1 MNHEY and CDR2 SVGAGI. The CDR3 has 15 amino acids. The CDR3 loop is CASRLQGAWSYEQYF. Written as DNA, the CDR3 is TGTGCCAGCAGACTGCAGGGGGCTTGGTCCTACGAGCAGTACTTC.

The rearrangement uses TRBV24-1 and TRBJ2-7, with D possibly matching TRBD2 (6 bases). The CDR3 spans 15 residues. Trimming stripped 1 base from V and 6 bases from J, with 15 bases between. Germline loops: CDR1 KGHDR, CDR2 SFDVKD. CDR3 in DNA: TGTGCCACCAGTGATTTTGTGGGAGGCCAGGTCGAGCAGTACTTC. It encodes CATSDFVGGQVEQYF.

V usage is TRBV3-1 (or the pseudogene TRBV3-2) and J usage is TRBJ2-3, with 7 bases aligning to TRBD2. Trimming took 4 bases from V and 2 from J; bases not matched to a gene: 9. The germline V gene has CDR1 LGHDT and CDR2 YNNKEL (reference sequence). The CDR3 spans 16 residues. The CDR3 coding sequence is TGTGCCAGCAGCCCCGTCGGGGGGAGGGTCACAGATACGCAGTATTTT. Translation: CASSPVGGRVTDTQYF.

The chain links TRBV9 to TRBJ1-6; the D gene is possibly TRBD1 (5 bases). The V gene's germline CDR1 is SGDLS and CDR2 YYNGEE. V was clipped by 3 bases and J by 10 bases, with 17 bases between them. The CDR3 runs 15 residues. Written as DNA, the CDR3 is TGTGCCAGCAGCGCCCTACCCGGGGGAGGATCACCCCTCCACTTT. This gives the protein CASSALPGGGSPLHF.

V is TRBV6-4 and J is TRBJ2-1, with 8 bases fitting TRBD2. V was pared by 3 bases and J by 4 bases, with 5 bases of the junction left unmatched. The CDR3 covers 15 residues. Germline values: CDR1 MRHNA, CDR2 SNTAGT. In nucleotides, the CDR3 is TGTGCCAGCAGTGAATACGGGAGGGTATACAATGAGCAGTTCTTC. Translating gives CASSEYGRVYNEQFF.

The chain recombines TRBV7-9 with TRBJ1-3; no clear D. The CDR3 has 15 residues. In germline, CDR1 is SEHNR, CDR2 FQNEAQ (reference sequence). Deletions cut 3 bases from V and 0 bases from J, with 9 bases between. The CDR3 here is CASSFRASSGNTIYF. DNA for the CDR3: TGTGCCAGCAGCTTCAGAGCGTCCTCTGGAAACACCATATATTTT.